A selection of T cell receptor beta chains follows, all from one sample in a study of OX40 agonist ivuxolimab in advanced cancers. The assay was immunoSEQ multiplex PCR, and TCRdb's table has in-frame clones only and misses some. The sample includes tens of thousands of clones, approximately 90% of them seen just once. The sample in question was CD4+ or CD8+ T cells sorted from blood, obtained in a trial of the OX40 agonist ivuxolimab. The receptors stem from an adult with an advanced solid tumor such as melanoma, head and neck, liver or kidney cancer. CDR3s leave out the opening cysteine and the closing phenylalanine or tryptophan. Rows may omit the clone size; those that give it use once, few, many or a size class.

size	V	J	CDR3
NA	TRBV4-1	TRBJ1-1	ASSPGTGTLNTEAF
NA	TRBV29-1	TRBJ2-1	SVEKGVNEQF
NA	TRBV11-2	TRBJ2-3	ASSFGSWGGHTDTQY
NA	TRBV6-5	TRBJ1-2	ASSYRTGGAGYT
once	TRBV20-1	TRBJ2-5	SAIEETQY
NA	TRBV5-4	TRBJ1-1	ARSPPEAF
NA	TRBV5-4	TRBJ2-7	ASSLVMGSAYEQY
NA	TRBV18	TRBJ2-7	ASSPPETYEQY
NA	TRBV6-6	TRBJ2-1	ASTPAGGNEQF
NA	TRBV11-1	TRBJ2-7	ASSLQGRYEQY
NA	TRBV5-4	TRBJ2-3	ASSYRQGLEGTQY
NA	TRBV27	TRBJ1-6	ASTLRGTDNSPLH
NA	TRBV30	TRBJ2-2	AWSVLGSHGELF
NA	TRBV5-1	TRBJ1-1	ASSRAGSPMNTEAF
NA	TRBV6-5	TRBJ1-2	ASSEGFIGYT
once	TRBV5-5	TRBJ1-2	ASSLAPAGGVYGYT
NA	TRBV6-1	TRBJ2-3	ASSRLAGAGDTQY
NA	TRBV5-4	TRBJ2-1	ASSRLAGGYGNEQF
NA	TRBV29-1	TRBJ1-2	SVEDLVGVGGYT
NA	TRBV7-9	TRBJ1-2	ASSPARAHDYGYT
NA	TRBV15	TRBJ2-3	ATSPKVAAGDTQY
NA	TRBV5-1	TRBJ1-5	ASSYGYDSNQPQH
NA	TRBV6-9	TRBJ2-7	ASSSPPEGYEQY
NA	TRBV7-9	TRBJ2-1	ASSPPGTMFNEQF
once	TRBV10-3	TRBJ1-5	ASSTGSNQPQH
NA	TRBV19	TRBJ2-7	ASRRKSSYEQY
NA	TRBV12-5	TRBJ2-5	ASGLASGWGETQY
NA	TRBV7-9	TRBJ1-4	ASSLTGGTTNEKLF
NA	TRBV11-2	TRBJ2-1	ASTPDRVRGQF
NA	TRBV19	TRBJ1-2	ATTIRDNYGYT
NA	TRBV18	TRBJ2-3	ASSPRGREDTQY
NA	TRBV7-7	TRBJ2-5	ASSLGLAGETQY
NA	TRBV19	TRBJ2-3	ASNLRGGDTDTQY
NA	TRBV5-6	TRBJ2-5	ASSGEGEGSGETQY
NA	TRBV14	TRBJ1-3	ASSQVGSGNTIY
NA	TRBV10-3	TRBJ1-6	AISLEGNSPLH
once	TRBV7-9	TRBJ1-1	ASSLGGAGTFEAF
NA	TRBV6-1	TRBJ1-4	ASSGGQDEKLF
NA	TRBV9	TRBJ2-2	ASSPRALNTGELF
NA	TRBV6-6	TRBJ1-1	ASSWGTANTEAF
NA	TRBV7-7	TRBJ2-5	ASSLLADPGGTQY
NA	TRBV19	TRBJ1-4	ASSIAVGGDEKLF
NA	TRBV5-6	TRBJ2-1	ASSLVAYNEQF
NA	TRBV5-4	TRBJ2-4	ASSLEQGLSAKNIQY
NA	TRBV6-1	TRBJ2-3	ASSERGHGTQY
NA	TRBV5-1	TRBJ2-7	ASSEGTYEQY
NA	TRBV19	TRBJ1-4	ASSRRVKGEKLF
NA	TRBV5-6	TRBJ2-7	ASSLVGQGSYEQY
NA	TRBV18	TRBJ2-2	ASSLDRVRTTTGELF
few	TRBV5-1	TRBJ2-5	ASSLGVAGVGETQY
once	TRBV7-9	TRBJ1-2	ASSLGRNYGYT
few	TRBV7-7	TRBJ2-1	ASSTGLAANEQF
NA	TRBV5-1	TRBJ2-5	ASSDTLGGPETQY
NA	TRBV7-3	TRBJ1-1	ASSSQGGGTEAF